The entry below gives a single T cell receptor (beta chain) sequence along with its context. Its antigen is as yet unknown. This entry is derived from a study of long-term antiretroviral therapy in people with HIV. About the research overall: Of all samples, the earliest predate the 2015 immediate-ART recommendation by about a decade. Study results and limitations: Those clones which expanded before ART made up the dominant part of the repertoire at all time points. The study lacked data on ART adherence, viral resistance or therapy changes.

There were about 1-11 million cryopreserved PBMC in the samples before DNA extraction. Version v3.0 of the immunoSEQ assay ran at survey level. Sequencing was performed with immunoSEQ multiplex PCR; in TCRdb, only in-frame clones are kept and a portion is missing. The table shows tens of thousands of clones, with 60% to 85% occurring only once. Germline CDR1 reads LNHDA; CDR2 reads SQIVND (reference sequence). The CDR3 length is 16 residues. The junction had 13 bases not matched to a gene; V was cut back by 8 bases and J by 5 bases. The starting material was unsorted PBMCs, obtained 3.1 years after starting antiretroviral therapy. The TCR was taken from a woman aged 50 to 60 with HIV. The chain carries TRBV19 and TRBJ2-5; 11 bases match TRBD2. The CDR3 protein is CASGAGTSGRGETQYF. As DNA, the CDR3 is TGTGCCAGTGGGGCCGGGACTAGCGGCCGGGGCGAGACCCAGTACTTC.